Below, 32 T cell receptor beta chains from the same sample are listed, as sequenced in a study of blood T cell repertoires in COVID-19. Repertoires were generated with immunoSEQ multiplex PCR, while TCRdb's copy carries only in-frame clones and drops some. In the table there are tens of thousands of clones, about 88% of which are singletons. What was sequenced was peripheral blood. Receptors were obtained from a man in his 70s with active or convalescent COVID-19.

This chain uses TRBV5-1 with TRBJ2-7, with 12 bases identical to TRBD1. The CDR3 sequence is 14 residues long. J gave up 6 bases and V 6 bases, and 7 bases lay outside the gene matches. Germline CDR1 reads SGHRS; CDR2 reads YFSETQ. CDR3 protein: CASTGTGGRGEQYV. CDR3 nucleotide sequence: TGCGCCAGCACCGGGACAGGGGGCCGCGGCGAGCAGTACGTC.

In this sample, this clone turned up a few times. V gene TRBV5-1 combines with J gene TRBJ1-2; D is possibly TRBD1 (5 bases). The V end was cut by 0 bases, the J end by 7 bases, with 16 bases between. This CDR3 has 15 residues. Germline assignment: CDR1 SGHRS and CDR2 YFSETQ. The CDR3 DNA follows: TGCGCCAGCAGCTTGGGGCCAGGGCCCCACGGTGGCTACACCTTC. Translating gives CASSLGPGPHGGYTF. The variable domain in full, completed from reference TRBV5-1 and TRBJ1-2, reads KAGVTQTPRYLIKTRGQQVTLSCSPISGHRSVSWYQQTPGQGLQFLFEYFSETQRNKGNFPGRFSGRQFSNSRSEMNVSTLELGDSALYLCASSLGPGPHGGYTFGSGTRLTVV.

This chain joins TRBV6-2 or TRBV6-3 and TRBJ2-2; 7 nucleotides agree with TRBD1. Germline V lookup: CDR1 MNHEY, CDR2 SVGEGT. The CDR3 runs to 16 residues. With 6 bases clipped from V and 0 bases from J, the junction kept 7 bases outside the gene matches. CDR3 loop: CASRPDRAPNTGELFF. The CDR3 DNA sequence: TGTGCCAGCAGACCTGACAGGGCCCCGAACACCGGGGAGCTGTTTTTT.

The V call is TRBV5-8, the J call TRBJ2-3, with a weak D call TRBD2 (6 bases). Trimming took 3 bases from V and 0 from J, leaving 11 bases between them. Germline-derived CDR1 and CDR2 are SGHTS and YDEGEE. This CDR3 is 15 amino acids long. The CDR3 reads CASSSGDSSTDTQYF. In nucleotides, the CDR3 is TGTGCCAGCAGCTCTGGGGACTCTAGCACAGATACGCAGTATTTT.

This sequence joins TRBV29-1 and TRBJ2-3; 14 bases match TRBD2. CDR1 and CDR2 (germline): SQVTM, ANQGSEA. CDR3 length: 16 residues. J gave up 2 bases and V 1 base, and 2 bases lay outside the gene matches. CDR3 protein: CSVEVTSGGVTDTQYF. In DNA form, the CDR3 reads TGCAGCGTTGAAGTGACTAGCGGGGGGGTCACAGATACGCAGTATTTT.

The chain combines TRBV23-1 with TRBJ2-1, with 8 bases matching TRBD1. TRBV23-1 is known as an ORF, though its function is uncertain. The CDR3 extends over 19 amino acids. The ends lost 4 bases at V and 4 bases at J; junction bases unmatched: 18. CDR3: CASSPPRDRRMDRYNEQFF. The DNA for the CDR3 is TGCGCCAGCAGTCCCCCCCGGGACAGGAGGATGGACCGATACAATGAGCAGTTCTTC.

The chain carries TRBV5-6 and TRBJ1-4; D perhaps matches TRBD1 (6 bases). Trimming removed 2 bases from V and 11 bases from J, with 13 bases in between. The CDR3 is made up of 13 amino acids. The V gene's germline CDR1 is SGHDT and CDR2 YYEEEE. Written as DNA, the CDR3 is TGTGCCAGCAGCTTCAACAGGGTCGGGAAACTGTTTTTT. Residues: CASSFNRVGKLFF.

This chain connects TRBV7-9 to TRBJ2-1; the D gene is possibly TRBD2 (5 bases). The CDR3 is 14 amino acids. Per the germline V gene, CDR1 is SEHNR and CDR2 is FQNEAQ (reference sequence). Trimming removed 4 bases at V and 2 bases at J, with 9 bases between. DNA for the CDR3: TGTGCCAGCAGCTCCGGGAACCCCTACAATGAGCAGTTCTTC. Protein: CASSSGNPYNEQFF.

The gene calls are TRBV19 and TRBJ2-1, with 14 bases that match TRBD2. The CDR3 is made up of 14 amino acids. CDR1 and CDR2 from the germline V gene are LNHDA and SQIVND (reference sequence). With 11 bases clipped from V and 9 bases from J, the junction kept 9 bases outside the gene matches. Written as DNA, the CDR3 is TGTGCCTCCTCGACTAGCGGGGGGGCGGTTGAGCAGTTCTTC. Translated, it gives CASSTSGGAVEQFF.

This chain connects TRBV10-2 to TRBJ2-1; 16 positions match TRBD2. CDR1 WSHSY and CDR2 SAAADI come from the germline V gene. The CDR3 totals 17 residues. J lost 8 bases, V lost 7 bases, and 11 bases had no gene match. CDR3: CASNSGTSGRATDEQFF. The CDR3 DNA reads TGCGCCAGCAATTCCGGGACTAGCGGGAGGGCCACGGATGAGCAGTTCTTC.

The CDR3 nucleotides are TGCAGGGGGCGGGGGAACACTGAAGCTTTCTTT. Translated, it gives CRGRGNTEAFF. V gene TRBV20-1 combines with J gene TRBJ1-1; D is possibly TRBD1 (5 bases). This CDR3 comprises 11 residues. Germline V CDR1 and CDR2: DFQATT, SNEGSKA (reference sequence).

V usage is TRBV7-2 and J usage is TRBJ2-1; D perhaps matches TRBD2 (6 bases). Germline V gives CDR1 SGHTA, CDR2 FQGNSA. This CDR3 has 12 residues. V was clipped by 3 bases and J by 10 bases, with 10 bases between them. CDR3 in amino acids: CASSFRGFEQFF. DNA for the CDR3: TGTGCCAGCAGCTTCCGGGGGTTCGAGCAGTTCTTC.

In DNA, the CDR3 is TGTGCCAGCAGCTTAGGGAGAGCCTACGAGCAGTACTTC. Its protein product is CASSLGRAYEQYF. The chain recombines TRBV7-6 with TRBJ2-7; no reliable D call. Germline assignment: CDR1 SGHVS and CDR2 FNYEAQ. Trimming left V 1 base short and J 2 bases short, with 6 bases between. The CDR3 sequence is 13 residues long.

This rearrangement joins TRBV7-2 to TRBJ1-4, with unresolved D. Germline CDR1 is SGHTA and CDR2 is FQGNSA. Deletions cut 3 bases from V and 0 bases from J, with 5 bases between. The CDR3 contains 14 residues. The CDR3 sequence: CASSLSTTNEKLFF. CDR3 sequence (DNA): TGTGCCAGCAGCTTGAGCACAACTAATGAAAAACTGTTTTTT.

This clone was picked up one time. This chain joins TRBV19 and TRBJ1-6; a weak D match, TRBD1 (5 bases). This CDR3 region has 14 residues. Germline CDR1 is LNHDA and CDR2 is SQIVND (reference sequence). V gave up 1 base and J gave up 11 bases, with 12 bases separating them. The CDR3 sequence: CASSIVGQGAPLHF. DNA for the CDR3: TGTGCCAGTAGTATAGTGGGCCAGGGTGCACCCCTCCACTTT.

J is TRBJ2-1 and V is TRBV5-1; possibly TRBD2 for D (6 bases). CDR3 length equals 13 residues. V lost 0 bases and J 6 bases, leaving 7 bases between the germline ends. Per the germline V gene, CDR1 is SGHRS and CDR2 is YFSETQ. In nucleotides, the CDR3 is TGCGCCAGCAGCTTGGACGGGGGCAATGAGCAGTTCTTC. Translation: CASSLDGGNEQFF.

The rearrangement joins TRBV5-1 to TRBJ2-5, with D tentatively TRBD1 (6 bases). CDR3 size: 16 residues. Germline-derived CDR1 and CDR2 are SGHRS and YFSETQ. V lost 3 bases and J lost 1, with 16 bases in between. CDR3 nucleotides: TGCGCCAGCAGCTCCTCAATGGACAGCCCCCAAGAGACCCAGTACTTC. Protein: CASSSSMDSPQETQYF.

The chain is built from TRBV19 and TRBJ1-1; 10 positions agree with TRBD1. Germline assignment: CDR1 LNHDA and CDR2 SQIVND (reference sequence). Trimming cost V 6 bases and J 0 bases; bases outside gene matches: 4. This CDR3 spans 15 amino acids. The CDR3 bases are TGTGCCAGTAGGGACAGGGGGAACCTGAACACTGAAGCTTTCTTT. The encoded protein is CASRDRGNLNTEAFF.

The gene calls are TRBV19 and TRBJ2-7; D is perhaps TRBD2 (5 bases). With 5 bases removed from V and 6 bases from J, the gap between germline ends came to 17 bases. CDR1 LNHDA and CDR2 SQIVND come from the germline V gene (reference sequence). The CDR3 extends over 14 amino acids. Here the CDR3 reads CASSPRTSAPEQYF. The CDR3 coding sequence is TGTGCCAGTAGTCCGCGAACTAGTGCCCCCGAGCAGTACTTC. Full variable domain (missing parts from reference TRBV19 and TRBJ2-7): DGGITQSPKYLFRKEGQNVTLSCEQNLNHDAMYWYRQDPGQGLRLIYYSQIVNDFQKGDIAEGYSVSREKKESFPLTVTSAQKNPTAFYLCASSPRTSAPEQYFGPGTRLTVT.

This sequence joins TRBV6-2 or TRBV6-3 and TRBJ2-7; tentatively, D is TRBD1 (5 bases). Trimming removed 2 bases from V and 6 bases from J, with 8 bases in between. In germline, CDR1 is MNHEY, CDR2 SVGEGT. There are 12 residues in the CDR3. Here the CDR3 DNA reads TGTGCCAGCAGTTACGTGGGGCTCGAGCAGTACTTC. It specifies CASSYVGLEQYF.

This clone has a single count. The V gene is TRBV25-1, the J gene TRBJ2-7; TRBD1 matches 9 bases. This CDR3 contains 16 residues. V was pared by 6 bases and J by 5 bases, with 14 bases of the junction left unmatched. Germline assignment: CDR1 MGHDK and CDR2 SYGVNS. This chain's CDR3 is CASRRNLGQGPHEQYV. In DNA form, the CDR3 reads TGTGCCAGCAGGAGGAATTTGGGACAGGGCCCCCACGAGCAGTACGTC.

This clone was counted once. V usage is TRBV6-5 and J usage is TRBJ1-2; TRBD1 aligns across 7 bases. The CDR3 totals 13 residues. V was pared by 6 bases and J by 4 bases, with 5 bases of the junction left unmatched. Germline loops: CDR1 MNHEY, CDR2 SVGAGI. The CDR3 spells CASRRDSSYGYTF. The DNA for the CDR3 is TGTGCCAGCAGGCGGGACAGCAGCTATGGCTACACCTTC.

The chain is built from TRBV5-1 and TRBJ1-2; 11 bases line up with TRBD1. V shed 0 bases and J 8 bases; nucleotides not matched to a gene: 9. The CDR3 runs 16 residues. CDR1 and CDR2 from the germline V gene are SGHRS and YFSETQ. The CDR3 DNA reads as TGCGCCAGCAGCTTGGTTCCGGACAGGGGGCTGGTGGGCTACACCTTC. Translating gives CASSLVPDRGLVGYTF.

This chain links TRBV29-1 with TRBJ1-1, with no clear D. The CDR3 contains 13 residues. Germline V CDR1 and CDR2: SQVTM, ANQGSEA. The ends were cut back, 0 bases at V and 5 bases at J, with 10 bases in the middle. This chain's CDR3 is CSVEEQYRTEAFF. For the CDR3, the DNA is TGCAGCGTTGAAGAACAGTATCGTACTGAAGCTTTCTTT.

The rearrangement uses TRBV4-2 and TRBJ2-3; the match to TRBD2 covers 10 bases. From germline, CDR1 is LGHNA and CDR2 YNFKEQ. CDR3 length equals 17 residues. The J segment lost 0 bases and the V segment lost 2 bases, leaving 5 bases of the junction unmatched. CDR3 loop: CASSQSKTSGSTDTQYF. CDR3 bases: TGTGCCAGCAGCCAAAGTAAGACTAGCGGGAGCACAGATACGCAGTATTTT.

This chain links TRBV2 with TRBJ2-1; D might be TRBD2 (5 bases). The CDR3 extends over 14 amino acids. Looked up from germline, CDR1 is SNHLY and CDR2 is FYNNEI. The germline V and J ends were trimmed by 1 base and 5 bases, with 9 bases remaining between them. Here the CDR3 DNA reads TGTGCCAGCAGTGAAGGGACTCTTAACAATGAGCAGTTCTTC. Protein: CASSEGTLNNEQFF.

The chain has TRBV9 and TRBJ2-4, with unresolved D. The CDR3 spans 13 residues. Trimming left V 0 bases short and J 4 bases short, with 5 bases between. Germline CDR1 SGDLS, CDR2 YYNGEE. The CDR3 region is CASSVGLKNIQYF. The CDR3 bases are TGTGCCAGCAGCGTAGGTCTAAAAAACATTCAGTACTTC. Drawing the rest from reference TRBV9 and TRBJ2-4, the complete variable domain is DSGVTQTPKHLITATGQRVTLRCSPRSGDLSVYWYQQSLDQGLQFLIQYYNGEERAKGNILERFSAQQFPDLHSELNLSSLELGDSALYFCASSVGLKNIQYFGAGTRLSVL.

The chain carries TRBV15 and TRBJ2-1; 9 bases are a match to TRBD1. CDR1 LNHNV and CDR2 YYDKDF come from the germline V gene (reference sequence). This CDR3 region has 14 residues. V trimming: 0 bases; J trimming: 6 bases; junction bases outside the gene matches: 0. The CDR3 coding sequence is TGTGCCACCAGCAGAGAGGACAGGGGCAATGAGCAGTTCTTC. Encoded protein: CATSREDRGNEQFF.

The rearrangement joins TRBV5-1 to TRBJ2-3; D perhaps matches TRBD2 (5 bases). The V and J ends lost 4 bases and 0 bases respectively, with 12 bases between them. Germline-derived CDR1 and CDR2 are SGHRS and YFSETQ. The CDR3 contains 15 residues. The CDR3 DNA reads TGCGCCAGCAGCCACGGCGAGCGGAGCACAGATACGCAGTATTTT. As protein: CASSHGERSTDTQYF.

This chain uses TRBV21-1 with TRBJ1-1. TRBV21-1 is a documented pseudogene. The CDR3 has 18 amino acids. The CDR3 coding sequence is TGTGCCAGCAGCAAATCTTCGGCCAAAACGGGAATTGTCACTGAAGCTTTCTTT. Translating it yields CASSKSSAKTGIVTEAFF.

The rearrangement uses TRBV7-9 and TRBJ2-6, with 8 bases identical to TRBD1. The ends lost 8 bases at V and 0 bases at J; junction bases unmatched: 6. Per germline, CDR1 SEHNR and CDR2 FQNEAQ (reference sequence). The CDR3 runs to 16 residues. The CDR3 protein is CASGQGAYSGANVLTF. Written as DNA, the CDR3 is TGTGCCAGCGGCCAGGGGGCCTACTCTGGGGCCAACGTCCTGACTTTC.

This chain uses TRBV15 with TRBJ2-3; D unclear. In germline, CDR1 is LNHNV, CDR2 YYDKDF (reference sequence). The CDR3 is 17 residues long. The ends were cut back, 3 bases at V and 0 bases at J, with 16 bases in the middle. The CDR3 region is CATSSGVSTISTDTQYF. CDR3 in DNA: TGTGCCACCAGCAGTGGCGTATCGACAATAAGCACAGATACGCAGTATTTT.